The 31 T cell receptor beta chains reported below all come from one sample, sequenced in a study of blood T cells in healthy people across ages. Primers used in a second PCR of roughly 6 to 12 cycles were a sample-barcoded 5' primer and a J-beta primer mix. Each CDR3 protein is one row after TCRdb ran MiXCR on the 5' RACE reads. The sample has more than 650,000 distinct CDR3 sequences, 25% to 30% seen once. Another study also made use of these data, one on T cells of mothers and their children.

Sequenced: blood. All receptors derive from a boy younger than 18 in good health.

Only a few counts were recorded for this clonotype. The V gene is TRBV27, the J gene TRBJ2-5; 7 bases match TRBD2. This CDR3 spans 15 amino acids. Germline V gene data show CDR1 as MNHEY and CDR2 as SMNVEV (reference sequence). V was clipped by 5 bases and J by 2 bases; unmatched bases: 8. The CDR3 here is CASSRRLAGQETQYF. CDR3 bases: TGTGCCAGCAGTAGGAGACTAGCAGGTCAAGAGACCCAGTACTTC.

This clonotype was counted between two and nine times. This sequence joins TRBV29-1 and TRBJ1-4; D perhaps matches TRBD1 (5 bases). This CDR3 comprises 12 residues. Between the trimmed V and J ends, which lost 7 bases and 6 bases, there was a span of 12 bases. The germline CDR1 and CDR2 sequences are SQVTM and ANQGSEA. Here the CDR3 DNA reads TGCAGCGCCACCGGGGGGGATGAAAAACTGTTTTTT. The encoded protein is CSATGGDEKLFF. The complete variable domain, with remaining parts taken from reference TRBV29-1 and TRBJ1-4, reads SAVISQKPSRDICQRGTSLTIQCQVDSQVTMMFWYRQQPGQSLTLIATANQGSEATYESGFVIDKFPISRPNLTFSTLTVSNMSPEDSSIYLCSATGGDEKLFFGSGTQLSVL.

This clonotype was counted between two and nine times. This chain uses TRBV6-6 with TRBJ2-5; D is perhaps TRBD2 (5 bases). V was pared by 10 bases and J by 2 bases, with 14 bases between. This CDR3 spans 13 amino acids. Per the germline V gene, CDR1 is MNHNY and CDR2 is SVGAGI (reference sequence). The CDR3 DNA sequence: TGTGCCACCAGAGGACTTTTACAAGAGACCCAGTACTTC. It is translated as CATRGLLQETQYF.

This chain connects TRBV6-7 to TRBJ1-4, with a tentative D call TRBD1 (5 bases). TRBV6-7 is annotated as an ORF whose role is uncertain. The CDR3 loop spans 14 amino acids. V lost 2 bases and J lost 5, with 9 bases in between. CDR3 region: CASSYGTSNEKLFF. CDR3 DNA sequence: TGTGCCAGCAGTTACGGGACGAGCAATGAAAAACTGTTTTTT.

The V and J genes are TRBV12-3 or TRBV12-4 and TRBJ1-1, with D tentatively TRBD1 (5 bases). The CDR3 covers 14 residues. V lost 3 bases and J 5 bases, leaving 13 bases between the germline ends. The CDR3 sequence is CASSFSTGGTEAFF. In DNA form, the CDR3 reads TGTGCCAGCAGTTTCTCTACAGGCGGGACTGAAGCTTTCTTT.

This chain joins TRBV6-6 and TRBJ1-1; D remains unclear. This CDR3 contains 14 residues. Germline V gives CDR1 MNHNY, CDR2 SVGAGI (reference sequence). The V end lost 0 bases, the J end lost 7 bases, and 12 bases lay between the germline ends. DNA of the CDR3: TGTGCCAGCAGTTACTCGCCGGGGAACGGTGAAGCTTTCTTT. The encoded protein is CASSYSPGNGEAFF.

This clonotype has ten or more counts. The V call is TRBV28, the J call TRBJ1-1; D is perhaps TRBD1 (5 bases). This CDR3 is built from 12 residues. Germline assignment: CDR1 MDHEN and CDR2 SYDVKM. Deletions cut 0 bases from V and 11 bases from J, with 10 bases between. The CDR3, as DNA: TGTGCCAGCAGTTTATGGGCGGGGGTGGCTTTCTTT. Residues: CASSLWAGVAFF.

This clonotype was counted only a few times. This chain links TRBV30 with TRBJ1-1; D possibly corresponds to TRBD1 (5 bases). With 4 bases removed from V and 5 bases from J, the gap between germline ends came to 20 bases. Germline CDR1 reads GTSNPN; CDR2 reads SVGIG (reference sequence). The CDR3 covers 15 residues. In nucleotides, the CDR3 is TGTGCCTGGAAACCCCCGGGACTCCTGGGGACTGAAGCTTTCTTT. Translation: CAWKPPGLLGTEAFF.

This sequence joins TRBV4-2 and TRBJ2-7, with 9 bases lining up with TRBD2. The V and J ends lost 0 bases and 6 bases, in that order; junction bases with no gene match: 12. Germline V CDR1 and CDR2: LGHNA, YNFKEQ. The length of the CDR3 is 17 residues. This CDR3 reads CASSQEWGLAKLSEQYF. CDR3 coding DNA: TGTGCCAGCAGCCAAGAGTGGGGACTAGCTAAATTGTCCGAGCAGTACTTC.

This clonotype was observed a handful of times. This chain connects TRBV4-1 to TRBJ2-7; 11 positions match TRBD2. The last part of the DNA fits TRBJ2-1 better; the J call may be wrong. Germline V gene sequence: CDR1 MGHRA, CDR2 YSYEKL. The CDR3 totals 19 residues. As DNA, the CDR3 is TGCGCCAGCAGCCAGGACTCCCCCCATCGGACTAGCGGGTACAATGAGCAGTTCTTC. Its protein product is CASSQDSPHRTSGYNEQFF.

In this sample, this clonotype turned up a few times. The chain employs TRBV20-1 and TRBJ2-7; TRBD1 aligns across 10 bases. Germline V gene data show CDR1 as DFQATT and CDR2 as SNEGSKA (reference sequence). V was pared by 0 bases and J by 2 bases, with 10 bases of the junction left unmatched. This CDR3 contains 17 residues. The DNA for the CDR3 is TGCAGTGCTAGAGATCCAGGACAGGGGGGCCTGGCCTACGAGCAGTACTTC. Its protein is CSARDPGQGGLAYEQYF.

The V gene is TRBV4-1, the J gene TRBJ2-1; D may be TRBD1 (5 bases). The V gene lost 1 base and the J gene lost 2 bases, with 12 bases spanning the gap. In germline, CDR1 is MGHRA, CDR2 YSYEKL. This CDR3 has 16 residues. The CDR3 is CASSQALRQTYNEQFF. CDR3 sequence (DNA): TGCGCCAGCAGCCAAGCTTTGAGACAGACCTACAATGAGCAGTTCTTC.

The CDR3 nucleotides are TGTGCCAGCAGTTACTCTGACGGTACCTACGAGCAGTACTTC. Protein sequence: CASSYSDGTYEQYF. V and J are TRBV6-6 and TRBJ2-7; no reliable D call. Trimming took 0 bases from V and 2 from J, leaving 8 bases between them. The CDR3 spans 14 residues. Germline V lookup: CDR1 MNHNY, CDR2 SVGAGI (reference sequence).

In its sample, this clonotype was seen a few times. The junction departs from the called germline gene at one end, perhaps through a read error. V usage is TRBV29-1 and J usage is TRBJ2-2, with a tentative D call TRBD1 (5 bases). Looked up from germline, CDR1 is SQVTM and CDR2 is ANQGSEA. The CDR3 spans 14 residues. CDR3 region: CSVVIQVNTRELFF. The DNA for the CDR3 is TGCAGCGTTGTTATACAGGTCAACACCAGGGAGCTGTTTTTT.

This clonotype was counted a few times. CDR3 DNA sequence: TGTGCCACCAGCAGAGCTAGTCCGGAGACCCAGTACTTC. This sequence encodes CATSRASPETQYF. The rearrangement links TRBV15 to TRBJ2-5, with D unresolved. CDR1 and CDR2 (germline): LNHNV, YYDKDF (reference sequence). The V end lost 1 base, the J end lost 5 bases, and 8 bases lay between the germline ends. This CDR3 comprises 13 residues.

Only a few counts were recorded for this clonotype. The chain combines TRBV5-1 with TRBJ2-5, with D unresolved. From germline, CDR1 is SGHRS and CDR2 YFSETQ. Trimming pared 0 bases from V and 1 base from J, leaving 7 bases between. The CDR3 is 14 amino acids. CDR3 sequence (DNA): TGCGCCAGCAGCTTGGTCGGGTTCCAAGAGACCCAGTACTTC. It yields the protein CASSLVGFQETQYF.

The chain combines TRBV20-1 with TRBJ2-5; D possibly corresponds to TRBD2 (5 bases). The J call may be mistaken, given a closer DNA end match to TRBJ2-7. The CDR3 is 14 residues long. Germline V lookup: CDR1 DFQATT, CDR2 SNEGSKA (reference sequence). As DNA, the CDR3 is TGCAGTGCTATCCTCCCGGGATCAGCCTACGAGCAGTACTTC. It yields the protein CSAILPGSAYEQYF.

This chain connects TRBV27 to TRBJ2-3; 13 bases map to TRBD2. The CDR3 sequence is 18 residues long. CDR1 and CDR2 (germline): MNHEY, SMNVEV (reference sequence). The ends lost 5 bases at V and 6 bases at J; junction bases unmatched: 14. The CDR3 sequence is CASSRLAGGSGLGDTQYF. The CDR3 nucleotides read TGTGCCAGCAGTAGACTAGCGGGGGGTTCTGGGCTCGGGGATACGCAGTATTTT.

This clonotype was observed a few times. The CDR3 reads CATSTNPRGVSEQYF. The CDR3 nucleotides read TGTGCCACCAGCACTAACCCCCGTGGGGTCTCCGAGCAGTACTTC. The genes are TRBV15 and TRBJ2-5, with D unresolved. The DNA end is a closer match to TRBJ2-7, so the J assignment may be wrong. This CDR3 is 15 amino acids long. The germline gives CDR1 LNHNV, CDR2 YYDKDF (reference sequence).

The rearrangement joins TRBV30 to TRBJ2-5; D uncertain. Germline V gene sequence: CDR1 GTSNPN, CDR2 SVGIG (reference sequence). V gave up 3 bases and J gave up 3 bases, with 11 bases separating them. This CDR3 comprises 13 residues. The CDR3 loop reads CAWSAKAKETQYF. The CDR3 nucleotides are TGTGCCTGGAGCGCAAAAGCGAAAGAGACCCAGTACTTC.

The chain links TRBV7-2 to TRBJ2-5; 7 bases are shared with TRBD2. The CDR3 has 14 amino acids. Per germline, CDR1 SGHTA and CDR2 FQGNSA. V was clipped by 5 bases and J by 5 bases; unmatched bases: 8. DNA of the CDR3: TGTGCCAGCAGCACTTCGGGAGGACGGGAGACCCAGTACTTC. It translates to CASSTSGGRETQYF.

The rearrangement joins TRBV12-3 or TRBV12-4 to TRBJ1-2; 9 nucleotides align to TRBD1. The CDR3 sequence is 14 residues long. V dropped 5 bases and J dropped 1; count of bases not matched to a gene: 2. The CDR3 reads CASSKTGGNYGYTF. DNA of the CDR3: TGTGCCAGCAGTAAGACAGGGGGTAACTATGGCTACACCTTC.

The CDR3 DNA reads TGCGCCAGCAGCTTGGGGGCAGCGGAAGCCGGGGAGCTGTTTTTT. This codes for CASSLGAAEAGELFF. The chain carries TRBV5-1 and TRBJ2-2; the D gene is possibly TRBD2 (5 bases). This CDR3 contains 15 residues. The V and J ends lost 0 bases and 6 bases respectively, with 12 bases between them. The V gene's germline CDR1 is SGHRS and CDR2 YFSETQ.

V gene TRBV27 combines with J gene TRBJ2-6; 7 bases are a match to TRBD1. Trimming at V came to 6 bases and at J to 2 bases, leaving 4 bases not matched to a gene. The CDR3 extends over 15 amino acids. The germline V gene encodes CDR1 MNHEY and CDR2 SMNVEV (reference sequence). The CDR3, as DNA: TGTGCCAGCAGAGACAGGGCGGCTGGGGCCAACGTCCTGACTTTC. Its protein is CASRDRAAGANVLTF.

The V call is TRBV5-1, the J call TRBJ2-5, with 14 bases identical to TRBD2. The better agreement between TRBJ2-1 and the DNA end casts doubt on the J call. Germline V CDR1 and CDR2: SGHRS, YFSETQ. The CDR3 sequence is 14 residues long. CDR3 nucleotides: TGCGCCAGCACTAGACTAGCGGGGGGGCAAGAGCAGTTCTTC. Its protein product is CASTRLAGGQEQFF.

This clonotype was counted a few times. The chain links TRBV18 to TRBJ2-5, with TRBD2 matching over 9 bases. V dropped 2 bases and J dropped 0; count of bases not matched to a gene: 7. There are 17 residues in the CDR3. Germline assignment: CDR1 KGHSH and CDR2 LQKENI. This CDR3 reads CASSPIRAGGHQETQYF. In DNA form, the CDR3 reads TGTGCCAGCTCACCAATTAGAGCGGGGGGTCACCAAGAGACCCAGTACTTC.

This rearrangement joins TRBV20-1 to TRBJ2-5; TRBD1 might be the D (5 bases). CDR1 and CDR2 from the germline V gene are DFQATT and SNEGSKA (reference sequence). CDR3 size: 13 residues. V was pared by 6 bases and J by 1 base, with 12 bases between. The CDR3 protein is CSAGGAIQETQYF. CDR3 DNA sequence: TGCAGTGCCGGTGGGGCCATCCAAGAGACCCAGTACTTC.

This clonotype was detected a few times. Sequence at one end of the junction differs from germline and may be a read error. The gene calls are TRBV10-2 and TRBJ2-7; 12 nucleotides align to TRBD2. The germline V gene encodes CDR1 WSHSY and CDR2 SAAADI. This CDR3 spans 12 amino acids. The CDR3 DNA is TGCGCCAGCAGTGAGACTAGCGGGGGGTCCATATTC. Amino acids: CASSETSGGSIF.

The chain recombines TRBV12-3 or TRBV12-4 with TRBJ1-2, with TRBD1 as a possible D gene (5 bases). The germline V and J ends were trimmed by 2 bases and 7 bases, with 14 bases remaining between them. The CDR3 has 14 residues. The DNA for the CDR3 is TGTGCCAGCAGTTTAATATTGGGGCCGACTGGCTACACCTTC. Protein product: CASSLILGPTGYTF.

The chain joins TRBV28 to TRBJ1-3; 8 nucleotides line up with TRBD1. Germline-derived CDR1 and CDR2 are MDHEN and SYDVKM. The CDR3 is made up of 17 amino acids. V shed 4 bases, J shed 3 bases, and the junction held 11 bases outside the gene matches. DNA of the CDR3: TGTGCCAGCAGTTACCAGCCGGGACAGGTCGGTGGAAACACCATATATTTT. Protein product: CASSYQPGQVGGNTIYF.

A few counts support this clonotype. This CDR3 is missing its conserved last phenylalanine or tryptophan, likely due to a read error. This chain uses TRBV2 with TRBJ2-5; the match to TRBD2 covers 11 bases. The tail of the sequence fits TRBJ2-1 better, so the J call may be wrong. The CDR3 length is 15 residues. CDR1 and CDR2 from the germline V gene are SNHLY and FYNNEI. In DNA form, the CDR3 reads TGTGCCAGCGAAGTAGCGGGGGGGCATTACAATGAGCAGTTCCTC. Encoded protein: CASEVAGGHYNEQFL.